The 27 T cell receptor beta chains below all came from one sample that was sequenced in a study of T cell responses to AZD1222 COVID-19 vaccine. This table comes from immunoSEQ multiplex PCR, and its TCRdb copy is limited to in-frame clones, with some not included. The sample contains roughly 270,000 clones, 85% to 95% of which appear only once. The input for sequencing was peripheral blood, taken 28 days after the second AZD1222 dose. The receptors here all came from an adult who received the AZD1222 COVID-19 vaccine.

The J gene is TRBJ2-7, the V gene TRBV7-2, with TRBD1 matching 9 bases. Looked up from germline, CDR1 is SGHTA and CDR2 is FQGNSA. V shed 5 bases and J 4 bases; nucleotides not matched to a gene: 6. The CDR3 contains 14 residues. This CDR3 is CASSPGTGLYEQYF. The CDR3, as DNA: TGTGCCAGCAGCCCAGGGACAGGGCTATACGAGCAGTACTTC.

The chain carries TRBV18 and TRBJ1-5, with a tentative D call TRBD1 (5 bases). The length of the CDR3 is 14 residues. CDR1 is KGHSH and CDR2 is LQKENI in the germline V gene. The ends were cut back, 3 bases at V and 5 bases at J, with 11 bases in the middle. CDR3 in DNA: TGTGCCAGCTCACCGGGGGGAAAAGATCAGCCCCAGCATTTT. It translates to CASSPGGKDQPQHF.

This chain joins TRBV5-1 and TRBJ1-2, with 7 positions matching TRBD1. V trimming: 4 bases; J trimming: 4 bases; junction bases outside the gene matches: 7. This CDR3 spans 14 amino acids. The germline CDR1 and CDR2 sequences are SGHRS and YFSETQ. CDR3 residues: CASSPGTALYGYTF. Written as DNA, the CDR3 is TGCGCCAGCAGCCCGGGGACAGCCCTCTATGGCTACACCTTC.

The rearrangement links TRBV12-3 or TRBV12-4 to TRBJ2-5, with D maybe TRBD2 (5 bases). Trimming removed 5 bases from V and 2 bases from J, with 9 bases in between. There are 13 residues in the CDR3. CDR3 amino acids: CASSLGMQETQYF. The CDR3 nucleotides read TGTGCCAGCAGTCTCGGGATGCAAGAGACCCAGTACTTC.

The chain recombines TRBV4-1 with TRBJ2-1; TRBD1 matches 7 bases. CDR1 is MGHRA and CDR2 is YSYEKL in the germline V gene. The J segment lost 1 base and the V segment lost 6 bases, leaving 9 bases of the junction unmatched. This CDR3 has 16 amino acids. For the CDR3, the DNA is TGCGCCAGCAGACCAACCAAGGGGGCGTCCTACAATGAGCAGTTCTTC. This translates into CASRPTKGASYNEQFF.

This chain joins TRBV9 and TRBJ2-7, with TRBD1 matching over 7 bases. CDR1 SGDLS and CDR2 YYNGEE come from the germline V gene. J lost 3 bases, V lost 0 bases, and 3 bases had no gene match. CDR3 length equals 14 residues. CDR3 residues: CASSVGYRGYEQYF. The CDR3 coding sequence is TGTGCCAGCAGCGTAGGGTACAGGGGCTACGAGCAGTACTTC.

J is TRBJ2-7 and V is TRBV27, with D perhaps matching TRBD1 (6 bases). This CDR3 spans 16 amino acids. Trimming pared 6 bases from V and 4 bases from J, leaving 22 bases between. CDR1 and CDR2 (germline): MNHEY, SMNVEV (reference sequence). The CDR3 DNA reads TGTGCCAGCAGACCCGAAAGGACAGCGTTGGGGTACGAGCAGTACTTC. It specifies CASRPERTALGYEQYF.

This clone was detected only once. The chain has TRBV28 and TRBJ2-7; the match to TRBD1 covers 7 bases. Germline V gives CDR1 MDHEN, CDR2 SYDVKM. V shed 4 bases, J shed 3 bases, and the junction held 12 bases outside the gene matches. CDR3 length: 16 residues. CDR3 bases: TGTGCCAGCAGTTATCCGAGGGGGCGCGTGGACTACGAGCAGTACTTC. This codes for CASSYPRGRVDYEQYF.

The chain couples TRBV3-1 (or the pseudogene TRBV3-2) to TRBJ1-1, with unresolved D. The germline CDR1 and CDR2 sequences are LGHDT and YNNKEL (reference sequence). V was trimmed by 8 bases and J by 1 base, leaving 8 bases between them. The CDR3 has 12 residues. The CDR3 loop reads CASRGGNTEAFF. The CDR3 region has the DNA TGTGCCAGCCGGGGTGGGAACACTGAAGCTTTCTTT.

The chain carries TRBV29-1 and TRBJ1-2; D unresolved. This CDR3 comprises 14 residues. Germline V CDR1 and CDR2: SQVTM, ANQGSEA. The V end lost 2 bases, the J end lost 4 bases, and 14 bases lay between the germline ends. CDR3 protein: CSVEPTGLGYGYTF. The CDR3 DNA is TGCAGCGTTGAACCGACGGGCTTGGGCTATGGCTACACCTTC.

This clone was counted a single time. The chain is built from TRBV7-3 and TRBJ1-2, with D possibly being TRBD1 (5 bases). Germline V lookup: CDR1 SGHTA, CDR2 FQGTGA. CDR3 size: 13 residues. Trimming stripped 2 bases from V and 7 bases from J, with 11 bases between. In nucleotides, the CDR3 is TGTGCCAGCAGCTTAGGGGCCGGTGGTGGCTACACCTTC. This encodes CASSLGAGGGYTF.

The chain employs TRBV7-2 and TRBJ2-3, with 10 bases fitting TRBD2. V dropped 2 bases and J dropped 4; count of bases not matched to a gene: 9. The CDR3 totals 17 residues. Germline lookup yields CDR1 SGHTA and CDR2 FQGNSA. The CDR3, as DNA: TGTGCCAGCAGCTTACCAAGCGGGAGGGCCTTGGCAGATACGCAGTATTTT. Residues: CASSLPSGRALADTQYF.

The chain couples TRBV7-2 to TRBJ1-1; tentatively, D is TRBD1 (5 bases). Deletions cut 5 bases from V and 8 bases from J, with 15 bases between. CDR1 is SGHTA and CDR2 is FQGNSA in the germline V gene. The CDR3 totals 13 residues. CDR3 in amino acids: CASSLTWGREAFF. In DNA form, the CDR3 reads TGTGCCAGCAGCCTAACTTGGGGCCGGGAAGCTTTCTTT.

As regards this clone: Other DNA sequences of this sample code for an identical CDR3. This rearrangement joins TRBV5-4 to TRBJ1-1, with D hard to call. V gave up 0 bases and J gave up 0 bases, with 9 bases separating them. The CDR3 runs to 15 residues. CDR1 is SGHNT and CDR2 is YYREEE in the germline V gene (reference sequence). The CDR3 DNA reads as TGTGCCAGCAGCTTGGGGGGTACCATGAACACTGAAGCTTTCTTT. Translating gives CASSLGGTMNTEAFF.

The chain joins TRBV29-1 to TRBJ1-3, with D hard to call. The germline V gene has CDR1 SQVTM and CDR2 ANQGSEA. V was shortened by 7 bases and J by 0 bases, with 10 bases between the two germline ends. This CDR3 has 13 residues. CDR3 residues: CSAAQSSGNTIYF. The CDR3 DNA sequence: TGCAGCGCTGCACAGAGCTCTGGAAACACCATATATTTT.

J is TRBJ1-1 and V is TRBV2, with D perhaps TRBD1 (5 bases). CDR3 length equals 15 residues. Germline-derived CDR1 and CDR2 are SNHLY and FYNNEI. The V gene lost 3 bases and the J gene lost 1 base, with 12 bases spanning the gap. CDR3 nucleotide sequence: TGTGCCAGCAGTGAGGTGTCAGGGTGGAACACTGAAGCTTTCTTT. Translation gives CASSEVSGWNTEAFF.

V is TRBV29-1 and J is TRBJ1-2, with D hard to call. CDR3 length equals 13 residues. Germline V gene data show CDR1 as SQVTM and CDR2 as ANQGSEA. V lost 6 bases to trimming and J lost 6 bases, with 17 bases between them. The CDR3 DNA reads TGCAGCGTCACGATGCCCTCAGGAGATGGCTACACCTTC. Its translation is CSVTMPSGDGYTF.

V gene TRBV9 combines with J gene TRBJ2-5, with D tentatively TRBD1 (7 bases). V was trimmed by 2 bases and J by 4 bases, leaving 12 bases between them. CDR3 length: 14 residues. CDR1 and CDR2 from the germline V gene are SGDLS and YYNGEE. The chain's CDR3 is CASSVNRGGETQYF. The CDR3 DNA reads as TGTGCCAGCAGCGTCAACAGGGGAGGAGAGACCCAGTACTTC.

This chain links TRBV12-3 or TRBV12-4 with TRBJ1-1; possibly TRBD1 for D (5 bases). This CDR3 is built from 13 residues. V dropped 6 bases and J dropped 7 bases, with 15 bases sitting between them. The DNA of the CDR3 is TGTGCCAGCAGCTCTGACAGTATATATGAAGCTTTCTTT. It yields the protein CASSSDSIYEAFF.

The chain uses TRBV29-1 and TRBJ2-7; D is possibly TRBD1 or TRBD2 (6 bases each). V was clipped by 5 bases and J by 4 bases, with 15 bases between them. CDR1 and CDR2 (germline): SQVTM, ANQGSEA. This CDR3 region has 13 residues. CDR3 in amino acids: CSVKPTGRYEQYF. The CDR3 DNA follows: TGCAGCGTTAAACCAACAGGGAGGTACGAGCAGTACTTC.

V is TRBV28 and J is TRBJ1-4; 7 positions agree with TRBD1. CDR3 size: 12 residues. Trimming removed 8 bases from V and 7 bases from J; junction bases left unmatched: 4. The germline CDR1 and CDR2 sequences are MDHEN and SYDVKM. The DNA of the CDR3 is TGTGCCAGCGATCAGGGGGGTGAAAAACTGTTTTTT. Its translation is CASDQGGEKLFF.

The chain couples TRBV27 to TRBJ1-6, with D possibly matching TRBD1 (5 bases). The germline gives CDR1 MNHEY, CDR2 SMNVEV (reference sequence). Trimming cost V 5 bases and J 2 bases, with 13 bases left between them. The CDR3 is made up of 16 amino acids. CDR3 DNA: TGTGCCAGCAGTCCCACGGGGGGGACCTATAATTCACCCCTCCACTTT. Translation gives CASSPTGGTYNSPLHF.

This clone was observed a single time. The rearrangement links TRBV24-1 to TRBJ1-1, with D possibly matching TRBD1 (6 bases). Germline CDR1 KGHDR, CDR2 SFDVKD. The CDR3 is made up of 13 amino acids. V was pared by 4 bases and J by 5 bases, with 10 bases between. The CDR3 sequence is CATSDRGRTEAFF. In nucleotides, the CDR3 is TGTGCCACCAGTGACCGGGGGCGGACTGAAGCTTTCTTT.

The chain uses TRBV5-1 and TRBJ1-1, with a tentative D call TRBD1 (6 bases). The CDR3 is 14 amino acids. The germline V and J ends were trimmed by 3 bases and 1 base, with 10 bases remaining between them. The germline gives CDR1 SGHRS, CDR2 YFSETQ. The CDR3, as DNA: TGCGCCAGCAGCTCACTACAGGGGAACACTGAAGCTTTCTTT. This encodes CASSSLQGNTEAFF.

V is TRBV2 and J is TRBJ1-3; D is perhaps TRBD1 (6 bases). Germline lookup yields CDR1 SNHLY and CDR2 FYNNEI. V lost 7 bases, J lost 2 bases, and 9 bases lay in between. The CDR3 loop spans 13 amino acids. The chain's CDR3 is CASTWTAGNTIYF. CDR3 coding DNA: TGTGCCAGCACGTGGACAGCTGGAAACACCATATATTTT.

This chain uses TRBV25-1 with TRBJ1-1, with a weak D call TRBD1 (5 bases). The CDR3 has 14 amino acids. Trimming left V 5 bases short and J 4 bases short, with 14 bases between. Germline assignment: CDR1 MGHDK and CDR2 SYGVNS. In DNA form, the CDR3 reads TGTGCCAGCAGTCGGGGGTATGAGGGCACTGAAGCTTTCTTT. Translation gives CASSRGYEGTEAFF.

The J gene is TRBJ1-4, the V gene TRBV6-5; tentatively, D is TRBD1 (5 bases). CDR1 MNHEY and CDR2 SVGAGI come from the germline V gene. CDR3 length: 15 residues. V lost 2 bases, J lost 6 bases, and 13 bases lay in between. The CDR3 here is CASSYTSGRHEKLFF. The CDR3 nucleotides are TGTGCCAGCAGTTACACCTCGGGGCGCCATGAAAAACTGTTTTTT.